Listed here are 29 T cell receptor beta chains from one sample, sequenced in a study of T cells in Graves' hyperthyroidism and ophthalmopathy. There were TCR beta CDR3 regions amplified from RNA transcripts. HTBI primers were the set used in a first-round RT-PCR of the TCR CDR3. TCRdb reprocessed the multiplex PCR reads via MiXCR and lists one record per CDR3 protein. The table records about 840,000 distinct CDR3 sequences, about two fifths of them present only once. The sequenced sample consisted of blood. Receptors were obtained from a man aged 18 to 29 with Graves' hyperthyroidism.

This clonotype came up many times. CDR3: CSGSGGGETQYF. The CDR3 DNA reads TGCAGCGGGTCAGGGGGCGGAGAGACCCAGTACTTC. The chain links TRBV29-1 to TRBJ2-5; TRBD1 aligns across 8 bases. The V gene end was trimmed by 7 bases and the J gene end by 4 bases; junction bases not matched to a gene: 5. Germline assignment: CDR1 SQVTM and CDR2 ANQGSEA. The CDR3 spans 12 residues.

This clonotype came up many times. The CDR3 protein is CASSVGAGFGETQYF. The DNA of the CDR3 is TGTGCCAGCAGCGTAGGAGCGGGGTTCGGGGAGACCCAGTACTTC. This chain links TRBV9 with TRBJ2-5, with 7 bases fitting TRBD2. Germline CDR1 and CDR2: SGDLS and YYNGEE. This CDR3 contains 15 residues. V shed 0 bases, J shed 5 bases, and the junction held 7 bases outside the gene matches.

The chain recombines TRBV5-8 with TRBJ1-2; D is ambiguous. CDR1 SGHTS and CDR2 YDEGEE come from the germline V gene. The CDR3 totals 15 residues. V lost 4 bases and J lost 0, with 13 bases in between. This CDR3 reads CASSQDRRANYGYTF. The CDR3 DNA sequence: TGTGCCAGCAGCCAAGATAGACGTGCTAACTATGGCTACACCTTC.

This clonotype was detected only a few times. The chain employs TRBV7-2 and TRBJ2-5; D assignment may be TRBD1 or TRBD2 (5 bases each). This CDR3 is 15 amino acids long. V dropped 1 base and J dropped 5 bases, with 14 bases sitting between them. Germline CDR1 and CDR2: SGHTA and FQGNSA. The CDR3 region is CASSLEGTPPETQYF. The CDR3 nucleotides read TGTGCCAGCAGCTTAGAAGGGACCCCGCCGGAGACCCAGTACTTC.

J is TRBJ1-3 and V is TRBV29-1; TRBD1 is a possible D gene (5 bases). The V gene lost 1 base and the J gene lost 6 bases, with 10 bases spanning the gap. Germline CDR1 reads SQVTM; CDR2 reads ANQGSEA. The CDR3 is made up of 13 amino acids. CDR3 coding DNA: TGCAGCGTTGAAGGGGGCGGCGAAAACACCATATATTTT. The encoded protein is CSVEGGGENTIYF.

This clonotype came up many times. V is TRBV9 and J is TRBJ1-3, with D unclear. There are 16 residues in the CDR3. V lost 1 base, J lost 1 base, and 12 bases lay in between. Germline CDR1 is SGDLS and CDR2 is YYNGEE. The DNA for the CDR3 is TGTGCCAGCAGCGTACAGTCAGGAGCGTCTGGAAACACCATATATTTT. Translating it yields CASSVQSGASGNTIYF.

This clonotype was counted ten times or more. The V and J genes are TRBV19 and TRBJ1-2, with 9 nucleotides matching TRBD1. V shed 8 bases, J shed 5 bases, and the junction held 3 bases outside the gene matches. Germline loops: CDR1 LNHDA, CDR2 SQIVND (reference sequence). The CDR3 has 12 amino acids. CDR3 DNA sequence: TGTGCCAGTTTTGGACAGGGGTATGGCTACACCTTC. This sequence encodes CASFGQGYGYTF.

Concerning this clonotype itself: Relative to the germline gene, one junction end is altered; a read error may explain this. CDR3 region: CASTSRVSDTEAFF. The CDR3 coding sequence is TGTGCTAGCACCAGCAGGGTTTCGGACACTGAAGCTTTCTTT. The chain recombines TRBV25-1 with TRBJ1-1, with D possibly TRBD1 on 5 matching bases. CDR3 length: 14 amino acids. In germline, CDR1 is MGHDK, CDR2 SYGVNS.

V gene TRBV7-9 combines with J gene TRBJ1-1; D is undetermined. The V gene's germline CDR1 is SEHNR and CDR2 FQNEAQ (reference sequence). Deletions cut 4 bases from V and 6 bases from J, with 3 bases between. The length of the CDR3 is 10 residues. As DNA, the CDR3 is TGTGCCAGCAGCTACGCTGAAGCTTTCTTT. It codes for CASSYAEAFF.

The chain employs TRBV25-1 and TRBJ1-1, with a weak D call TRBD1 (5 bases). The CDR3 has 15 amino acids. Per germline, CDR1 MGHDK and CDR2 SYGVNS. With 5 bases removed from V and 8 bases from J, the gap between germline ends came to 21 bases. Here the CDR3 reads CASSHEPFGGEEAFF. As DNA, the CDR3 is TGTGCCAGCAGTCACGAACCCTTCGGGGGGGAGGAAGCTTTCTTT. The full variable domain, in which reference TRBV25-1 and TRBJ1-1 provide the parts outside the CDR3, is EADIYQTPRYLVIGTGKKITLECSQTMGHDKMYWYQQDPGMELHLIHYSYGVNSTEKGDLSSESTVSRIRTEHFPLTLESARPSHTSQYLCASSHEPFGGEEAFFGQGTRLTVV.

V gene TRBV11-2 combines with J gene TRBJ1-6; D is undetermined. V was shortened by 4 bases and J by 4 bases, with 8 bases between the two germline ends. CDR1 SGHAT and CDR2 FQNNGV come from the germline V gene. This CDR3 is built from 14 residues. DNA of the CDR3: TGTGCCAGCAGCTCGGCAGTTTATAATTCACCCCTCCACTTT. It codes for CASSSAVYNSPLHF.

The rearrangement links TRBV10-2 to TRBJ1-5; D remains unclear. The CDR3 contains 13 residues. CDR1 and CDR2 (germline): WSHSY, SAAADI. V dropped 2 bases and J dropped 5 bases, with 7 bases sitting between them. The CDR3 is CASSEGNDQPQHF. CDR3 DNA sequence: TGCGCCAGCAGTGAGGGGAACGATCAGCCCCAGCATTTT.

Turning to this clonotype: This could be a read error, since a much larger clone is one nucleotide away. The chain has TRBV10-3 and TRBJ1-5, with D unclear. V dropped 4 bases and J dropped 6 bases, with 16 bases sitting between them. This CDR3 region has 15 residues. The germline V gene encodes CDR1 ENHRY and CDR2 SYGVKD. CDR3 loop: CAISGSAGSGQPQHF. The CDR3 DNA reads as TGTGCCATCAGTGGGTCTGCGGGATCGGGTCAGCCCCAGCATTTT.

Note on this clonotype: This may stem from a read error, because a much larger clone lies one nucleotide away. The chain has TRBV6-1 and TRBJ1-1; unclear D gene. V dropped 4 bases and J dropped 7 bases, with 10 bases sitting between them. The CDR3 runs to 12 residues. Looked up from germline, CDR1 is MNHNS and CDR2 is SASEGT. The CDR3 coding sequence is TGTGCCAGCAGTGGGACCCGGTTTGAAGCTTTCTTT. Translation: CASSGTRFEAFF.

This clonotype was counted many times. J is TRBJ1-3 and V is TRBV20-1; D is possibly TRBD1 (5 bases). This CDR3 region has 15 residues. Germline CDR1 and CDR2: DFQATT and SNEGSKA (reference sequence). Trimming stripped 1 base from V and 4 bases from J, with 14 bases between. CDR3 DNA sequence: TGCAGTGCTAGAGTAGGGGCTACCCAGGGAAACACCATATATTTT. It is translated as CSARVGATQGNTIYF.

This clonotype was found a few times. The chain employs TRBV6-5 and TRBJ1-1; perhaps TRBD1 as D (6 bases). Germline V lookup: CDR1 MNHEY, CDR2 SVGAGI. The CDR3 sequence is 14 residues long. Trimming left V 2 bases short and J 4 bases short, with 11 bases between. The CDR3 DNA sequence: TGTGCCAGCAGTTACGTAGGGGGGAGCACTGAAGCTTTCTTT. This codes for CASSYVGGSTEAFF.

A few counts support this clonotype. The chain couples TRBV9 to TRBJ1-1; 7 nucleotides agree with TRBD1. This CDR3 contains 13 residues. V lost 5 bases, J lost 5 bases, and 6 bases stayed unmatched. Germline V gene sequence: CDR1 SGDLS, CDR2 YYNGEE. CDR3 sequence reads: CASRDRDWTEAFF. The DNA of the CDR3 is TGTGCCAGCAGAGACAGGGACTGGACTGAAGCTTTCTTT.

This clonotype was observed a handful of times. V usage is TRBV12-3 or TRBV12-4 and J usage is TRBJ1-2; D is uncertain. The CDR3 is 13 residues long. V dropped 5 bases and J dropped 6 bases, with 13 bases sitting between them. The CDR3 DNA follows: TGTGCCAGCAGTCCGAACGGTCGAAATGGCTACACCTTC. This gives the protein CASSPNGRNGYTF.

The chain has TRBV12-3 or TRBV12-4 and TRBJ2-2; perhaps D is TRBD1 or TRBD2 (5 bases each). The CDR3 contains 16 residues. The V end was cut by 5 bases, the J end by 0 bases, with 13 bases between. CDR3 sequence reads: CASSPKGTANTGELFF. The CDR3 nucleotides are TGTGCCAGCAGTCCCAAGGGGACGGCGAACACCGGGGAGCTGTTTTTT.

This clonotype has ten or more counts. This chain links TRBV2 with TRBJ1-1; maybe TRBD1 (6 bases). There are 13 residues in the CDR3. Trimming pared 8 bases from V and 5 bases from J, leaving 15 bases between. Germline CDR1 SNHLY, CDR2 FYNNEI. The CDR3 loop reads CASEQGGRTEAFF. DNA for the CDR3: TGTGCCAGCGAACAGGGAGGTAGGACTGAAGCTTTCTTT.

This clonotype has a count of ten or more. The chain combines TRBV7-9 with TRBJ1-1; the D is unclear. Germline CDR1 SEHNR, CDR2 FQNEAQ (reference sequence). V lost 6 bases and J 1 base, leaving 18 bases between the germline ends. CDR3 length: 16 residues. In nucleotides, the CDR3 is TGTGCCAGCAGAAGTCCTCCGGGTCGGTCGAACACTGAAGCTTTCTTT. Protein sequence: CASRSPPGRSNTEAFF. The entire variable domain, with the rest obtained from reference TRBV7-9 and TRBJ1-1, is as follows: DTGVSQNPRHKITKRGQNVTFRCDPISEHNRLYWYRQTLGQGPEFLTYFQNEAQLEKSRLLSDRFSAERPKGSFSTLEIQRTEQGDSAMYLCASRSPPGRSNTEAFFGQGTRLTVV.

In its sample, this clonotype was seen many times. This chain joins TRBV7-9 and TRBJ1-2, with a possible D match to TRBD1 (5 bases). The V end lost 5 bases, the J end lost 3 bases, and 16 bases lay between the germline ends. The CDR3 extends over 15 amino acids. Per the germline V gene, CDR1 is SEHNR and CDR2 is FQNEAQ (reference sequence). CDR3 bases: TGTGCCAGCAGCCGCACGACAGCAACTGACTATGGCTACACCTTC. It specifies CASSRTTATDYGYTF.

This clonotype has more than one count but fewer than ten. This chain joins TRBV4-1 and TRBJ2-7, with 10 bases lining up with TRBD2. Germline V gives CDR1 MGHRA, CDR2 YSYEKL. With V trimmed by 4 bases and J by 7 bases, 10 bases remained unmatched. There are 15 residues in the CDR3. CDR3 sequence (DNA): TGCGCCAGCAGCCCTGCGCTAGCGGGAGAGGAAGAGCAGTACTTC. As protein: CASSPALAGEEEQYF.

The table lists this clonotype with a few counts. This chain joins TRBV9 and TRBJ2-2; D uncertain. V was pared by 2 bases and J by 2 bases, with 10 bases between. The CDR3 is 15 amino acids. Per germline, CDR1 SGDLS and CDR2 YYNGEE. The CDR3 DNA sequence: TGTGCCAGCAGCGTTTTTGGCAGAAACACCGGGGAGCTGTTTTTT. Its translation is CASSVFGRNTGELFF.

V is TRBV12-3 or TRBV12-4 and J is TRBJ2-2; no definite D call. The CDR3 is made up of 15 amino acids. The V end lost 0 bases, the J end lost 0 bases, and 5 bases lay between the germline ends. The CDR3 DNA reads as TGTGCCAGCAGTTTAGCCCCAGCGAACACCGGGGAGCTGTTTTTT. Protein sequence: CASSLAPANTGELFF.

In this sample, this clonotype turned up a few times. The chain links TRBV5-8 to TRBJ2-5; maybe TRBD1 (5 bases). The CDR3 length is 17 residues. Germline lookup yields CDR1 SGHTS and CDR2 YDEGEE. Between the trimmed V and J ends, which lost 0 bases and 1 base, there was a span of 16 bases. The CDR3 sequence: CASSLAVGARLQETQYF. In nucleotides, the CDR3 is TGTGCCAGCAGCTTGGCCGTTGGGGCTAGACTCCAAGAGACCCAGTACTTC.

This clonotype was picked up a small number of times. The chain recombines TRBV19 with TRBJ1-1; D gene ambiguous. The CDR3 is made up of 16 amino acids. Trimming took 9 bases from V and 3 from J, leaving 23 bases between them. Germline V gives CDR1 LNHDA, CDR2 SQIVND (reference sequence). CDR3 coding DNA: TGTGCCAGCAGTTCCCCCAGAGTAGGGCGGTACACTGAAGCTTTCTTT. It yields the protein CASSSPRVGRYTEAFF.

The chain combines TRBV9 with TRBJ2-7, with D unclear. The length of the CDR3 is 14 residues. Germline lookup yields CDR1 SGDLS and CDR2 YYNGEE. V lost 5 bases and J 0 bases, leaving 12 bases between the germline ends. CDR3 residues: CASSLLESSYEQYF. DNA of the CDR3: TGTGCCAGCAGTTTATTAGAGAGCTCCTACGAGCAGTACTTC.

There are a few counts of this clonotype. V is TRBV5-6 and J is TRBJ1-5; no reliable D call. V shed 0 bases and J shed 2 bases, with 9 bases lying between them. From germline, CDR1 is SGHDT and CDR2 YYEEEE. The CDR3 loop spans 15 amino acids. The CDR3 DNA sequence: TGTGCCAGCAGCTTGGCCCGGTTGGGCAATCAGCCCCAGCATTTT. It translates to CASSLARLGNQPQHF.